The clone carrying this T cell receptor (beta chain) was picked up many times. Its specificity is not known. With the read ending 3 residues before the CDR3 end, the germline J gene is used to fill in that end. The data were taken from a study of T cell clonality in common variable immunodeficiency. Regarding the study as a whole: Fewer TCRbeta clones were shared among CVID subjects than controls.

Per germline, CDR1 MNHNS and CDR2 SASEGT. The CDR3 has 13 residues. Assay: immunoSEQ multiplex PCR; the TCRdb copy retains only in-frame clones and omits some. Listed for the sample are about 37,000 clones, none seen a single time. This chain joins TRBV6-1 and TRBJ2-2, with a tentative D call TRBD2 (5 bases). The clonotype was recovered from a person aged 18 to 75 in good health. The material sequenced was peripheral blood mononuclear cells. CDR3 DNA, as far as it was read: TGTGCCAGCAGTGAACGGACTTCCGAAAAG. Its protein product is CASSERTSEK. The entire CDR3 protein is CASSERTSEKLFF.